These 14 T cell receptor beta chains were all obtained from the same sample, sequenced in a study of blood T cell repertoires in COVID-19. The repertoire was sequenced with immunoSEQ multiplex PCR; TCRdb's copy has only in-frame clones and lacks some. The repertoire holds 80,000 to 130,000 clones, 90% to 95% seen once, with about 1% in the top ten. Material for sequencing was peripheral blood. The receptors come from a man in his sixties with acute or convalescent COVID-19.

The chain recombines TRBV7-9 with TRBJ2-1; D is undetermined. V gave up 5 bases and J gave up 0 bases, with 5 bases separating them. The CDR3 sequence is 13 residues long. The germline gives CDR1 SEHNR, CDR2 FQNEAQ (reference sequence). For the CDR3, the DNA is TGTGCCAGCAGCCCTAGCTCCTACAATGAGCAGTTCTTC. Translating it yields CASSPSSYNEQFF.

The V gene is TRBV18, the J gene TRBJ1-3, with a weak D call TRBD1 (6 bases). CDR3 length equals 15 residues. V was cut by 2 bases and J by 0 bases, with 8 bases left in between. CDR1 KGHSH and CDR2 LQKENI come from the germline V gene. The CDR3 nucleotides read TGTGCCAGCTCACCAGGACAGTCCTCTGGAAACACCATATATTTT. Its protein product is CASSPGQSSGNTIYF.

CDR3 in DNA: TGTGCCAGCAGCTACCGGGACAGGGCCTACGAGCAGTACTTC. This encodes CASSYRDRAYEQYF. The chain links TRBV11-2 to TRBJ2-7; 9 bases are a match to TRBD1. The CDR3 consists of 14 residues. CDR1 is SGHAT, CDR2 FQNNGV, per germline. J lost 2 bases, V lost 4 bases, and 3 bases had no gene match. The full variable domain, with the rest looked up from reference TRBV11-2 and TRBJ2-7, is EAGVAQSPRYKIIEKRQSVAFWCNPISGHATLYWYQQILGQGPKLLIQFQNNGVVDDSQLPKDRFSAERLKGVDSTLKIQPAKLEDSAVYLCASSYRDRAYEQYFGPGTRLTVT.

The rearrangement uses TRBV6-5 and TRBJ2-2; 7 positions agree with TRBD2. J gave up 0 bases and V 7 bases, and 5 bases lay outside the gene matches. The CDR3 consists of 15 residues. In germline, CDR1 is MNHEY, CDR2 SVGAGI. CDR3 residues: CASMGGGANTGELFF. The CDR3 bases are TGTGCCAGCATGGGGGGGGGTGCGAACACCGGGGAGCTGTTTTTT.

The chain links TRBV6-5 to TRBJ1-6; the D gene is possibly TRBD1 (6 bases). The germline V and J ends were trimmed by 2 bases and 7 bases, with 12 bases remaining between them. Germline values: CDR1 MNHEY, CDR2 SVGAGI. CDR3 length: 15 amino acids. CDR3 DNA: TGTGCCAGCAGTTACGAGGGACATGAAAATTCACCCCTCCACTTT. This translates into CASSYEGHENSPLHF.

The rearrangement uses TRBV3-1 (or the pseudogene TRBV3-2) and TRBJ1-1; tentatively, D is TRBD1 (6 bases). In germline, CDR1 is LGHDT, CDR2 YNNKEL (reference sequence). There are 14 residues in the CDR3. V was clipped by 1 base and J by 7 bases, with 13 bases between them. The CDR3 reads CASSQVPRTVEAFF. As DNA, the CDR3 is TGTGCCAGCAGCCAAGTACCCCGGACAGTTGAAGCTTTCTTT.

V is TRBV2 and J is TRBJ2-1; 9 bases fit TRBD2. With V trimmed by 3 bases and J by 5 bases, 5 bases remained unmatched. Germline CDR1 and CDR2: SNHLY and FYNNEI. CDR3 length: 15 residues. This chain's CDR3 is CASSDRAGGHNEQFF. In DNA, the CDR3 is TGTGCCAGCAGTGATCGAGCGGGAGGCCACAATGAGCAGTTCTTC.

V usage is TRBV9 and J usage is TRBJ2-7; TRBD2 agrees at 8 bases. The V and J ends lost 4 bases and 7 bases, in that order; junction bases with no gene match: 13. The length of the CDR3 is 15 residues. Looked up from germline, CDR1 is SGDLS and CDR2 is YYNGEE. The CDR3 loop reads CASSQSPAGDREQYF. CDR3 in DNA: TGTGCCAGCAGCCAGTCCCCAGCGGGAGATAGGGAGCAGTACTTC. The whole variable domain, filled in from reference TRBV9 and TRBJ2-7, reads DSGVTQTPKHLITATGQRVTLRCSPRSGDLSVYWYQQSLDQGLQFLIQYYNGEERAKGNILERFSAQQFPDLHSELNLSSLELGDSALYFCASSQSPAGDREQYFGPGTRLTVT.

The CDR3 sequence is CASSTLGGYEQYF. Here the CDR3 DNA reads TGTGCCAGCAGTACCTTAGGGGGATACGAGCAGTACTTC. The chain employs TRBV12-3 or TRBV12-4 and TRBJ2-7; tentative D call: TRBD1 (6 bases). The germline V and J ends were trimmed by 5 bases and 4 bases, with 12 bases remaining between them. The CDR3 covers 13 residues.

The chain carries TRBV20-1 and TRBJ2-5; unclear D gene. The CDR3 is 11 amino acids. Looked up from germline, CDR1 is DFQATT and CDR2 is SNEGSKA (reference sequence). The V gene lost 7 bases and the J gene lost 3 bases, with 9 bases spanning the gap. For the CDR3, the DNA is TGCAGTGTCCGCCCGGAAGAGACCCAGTACTTC. This translates into CSVRPEETQYF.

This chain links TRBV2 with TRBJ1-2; TRBD1 agrees at 8 bases. With V trimmed by 5 bases and J by 6 bases, 8 bases remained unmatched. The CDR3 has 14 amino acids. Germline V gene data show CDR1 as SNHLY and CDR2 as FYNNEI. This chain's CDR3 is CASSQGQAQDGYTF. In DNA, the CDR3 is TGTGCCAGCAGTCAGGGACAGGCTCAGGATGGCTACACCTTC.

The chain is built from TRBV7-2 and TRBJ1-1; TRBD1 matches at 9 bases. From germline, CDR1 is SGHTA and CDR2 FQGNSA. This CDR3 is 16 amino acids long. V dropped 5 bases and J dropped 7; count of bases not matched to a gene: 14. Written as DNA, the CDR3 is TGTGCCAGCAGCCGTACTGGGACAGGGCCCTTTCATGAAGCTTTCTTT. Protein sequence: CASSRTGTGPFHEAFF.

The rearrangement links TRBV5-4 to TRBJ2-1, with 9 bases fitting TRBD2. V trimming: 4 bases; J trimming: 7 bases; junction bases outside the gene matches: 9. Germline CDR1 SGHNT, CDR2 YYREEE (reference sequence). The CDR3 spans 15 residues. The CDR3 sequence: CASSPAAGGWNEQFF. DNA for the CDR3: TGTGCCAGCAGCCCCGCCGCGGGAGGGTGGAATGAGCAGTTCTTC.

V gene TRBV5-5 combines with J gene TRBJ2-1; TRBD2 matches at 11 bases. After removal of 3 bases from V and 4 bases from J, the junction contained 3 bases not matched to a gene. The CDR3 is made up of 15 amino acids. Germline V gene data show CDR1 as SGHKS and CDR2 as YYEKEE (reference sequence). The CDR3 bases are TGTGCCAGCAGCTCTCTAGCGGGAGGATACAATGAGCAGTTCTTC. It is translated as CASSSLAGGYNEQFF.